This record covers a single T cell receptor beta chain. The junction departs from the called germline gene at one end, perhaps through a read error. RNA was extracted from bulk tissue without any cell sorting. More than 3 cm separated this lung sample from the edge of the tumor. A modified ARM-PCR protocol with three rounds of nested PCR amplified TCRbeta. TCRdb reprocessed the multiplex PCR reads with MiXCR, giving one entry per CDR3 protein. The table lists approximately 79,000 distinct CDR3 sequences, more than 65% of them singletons. This entry comes from a study of tumor and adjacent non-tumor tissue in lung cancer. Germline lookup yields CDR1 SGHVS and CDR2 FQNEAQ. The CDR3 is 16 residues long.

The sample was distant non-tumor lung tissue. This clonotype was obtained from an older man with non-small cell lung cancer. This chain joins TRBV7-8 and TRBJ1-2; a weak D match, TRBD1 (5 bases). CDR3 nucleotides: TGTGCCAGCAACTTAGACGGGGCGGTGAGGAACTATGGCTACACCTTC. Translated, it gives CASNLDGAVRNYGYTF.